The rows below give T cell receptor beta chains drawn from one sample of a study of siplizumab effects on memory and regulatory T cells. The method was immunoSEQ multiplex PCR; TCRdb's version includes in-frame clones alone and lacks a portion of them. This sample has over 45,000 clones, with over 95% found just once. The source material was naive CD8+ T cells sorted from blood. The origin of the receptors is a human donor in good health. CDR3s include the opening cysteine and the closing phenylalanine or tryptophan. D genes are given only for firm matches. Where a row states a size, it is once, few, many or the class of an expanded clone; other rows omit it.

j_call	v_call	d_call	clone_size	cdr3_aa	cdr3_nt
TRBJ2-7	TRBV11-3	TRBD1	.	CASSLGRQGIYEQYF	TGTGCCAGCAGCTTGGGCAGACAGGGGATCTACGAGCAGTACTTC
TRBJ2-1	TRBV2	TRBD1	.	CASQGQGPYNEQFF	TGTGCCAGCCAGGGACAGGGGCCCTACAATGAGCAGTTCTTC
TRBJ1-1	TRBV28	.	.	CASSPGGGNTEAFF	TGTGCCAGCAGCCCCGGGGGCGGGAACACTGAAGCTTTCTTT
TRBJ2-7	TRBV30	.	.	CAWNGGRTYEQYF	TGTGCCTGGAACGGGGGGCGAACCTACGAGCAGTACTTC
TRBJ1-1	TRBV10-1	.	.	CASSESMAGPGSF	TGCGCCAGCAGTGAGTCGATGGCGGGGCCAGGATCATTT
TRBJ2-7	TRBV6-1	.	.	CASSEAESGWTYEQYF	TGTGCCAGCAGTGAAGCCGAGTCAGGGTGGACCTACGAGCAGTACTTC
TRBJ2-3	TRBV9	TRBD2	.	CASRGGLAGDPVDTQYF	TGTGCCAGCAGGGGAGGGCTAGCGGGAGATCCAGTAGATACGCAGTATTTT
TRBJ2-1	TRBV10-3	.	.	CAIRGENNNEQFF	TGTGCCATCCGCGGGGAAAATAACAATGAGCAGTTCTTC
TRBJ2-3	TRBV4-2	.	.	CASSQGLSVAESTDTQYF	TGTGCCAGCAGCCAAGGGCTCTCGGTAGCGGAGAGCACAGATACGCAGTATTTT
TRBJ2-7	TRBV5-1	TRBD1	.	CASSLTGGFYEQYF	TGCGCCAGCAGCTTGACAGGGGGCTTCTACGAGCAGTACTTC
TRBJ2-7	TRBV30	.	.	CAWNPQGSGGYEQYF	TGTGCCTGGAACCCCCAGGGGTCCGGGGGATACGAGCAGTACTTC
TRBJ2-5	TRBV30	.	.	CAWTWAGPRETQYF	TGTGCCTGGACCTGGGCAGGGCCCCGAGAGACCCAGTACTTC
TRBJ2-7	TRBV5-6	.	.	CASSLGTGIYEQYF	TGTGCCAGCAGCCTAGGGACTGGAATCTACGAGCAGTACTTC
TRBJ2-7	TRBV19	.	once	CASSIQDSYEQYF	TGTGCCAGTAGTATCCAGGACTCCTACGAGCAGTACTTC
TRBJ2-3	TRBV10-2	.	.	CASSDRHTDTQYF	TGCGCCAGCAGTGACCGTCACACAGATACGCAGTATTTT
TRBJ1-2	TRBV27	TRBD1	.	CASKPPGQFYGYTF	TGTGCCAGCAAACCTCCGGGACAGTTCTATGGCTACACCTTC
TRBJ2-2	TRBV7-9	.	.	CASSLYGADTGELFF	TGTGCCAGCAGCTTATATGGGGCGGACACCGGGGAGCTGTTTTTT
TRBJ2-5	TRBV19	.	.	CASSYREGVETQYF	TGTGCCAGTAGTTACAGAGAAGGGGTAGAGACCCAGTACTTC
TRBJ2-3	TRBV9	TRBD2	.	CASSVVGLAGTVDTQYF	TGTGCCAGCAGCGTAGTAGGACTAGCGGGAACGGTAGATACGCAGTATTTT
TRBJ2-7	TRBV23-1	.	.	CASSQSRAAAYEQYF	TGCGCCAGCAGTCAATCGCGGGCCGCGGCCTACGAGCAGTACTTC
TRBJ2-1	TRBV18	.	once	CASSPPGGGPGGYSYNEQFF	TGTGCCAGCTCACCACCAGGAGGGGGTCCGGGGGGATACTCATACAATGAGCAGTTCTTC
TRBJ2-1	TRBV9	TRBD1	.	CASSVEGQGNNEQFF	TGTGCCAGCAGCGTGGAGGGACAGGGAAACAATGAGCAGTTCTTC
TRBJ1-1	TRBV5-1	.	.	CASSDHSTEAFF	TGCGCCAGCAGCGATCACAGCACTGAAGCTTTCTTT
TRBJ2-7	TRBV27	.	.	CASSSLYEQYF	TGTGCCAGCAGTTCCCTCTACGAGCAGTACTTC
TRBJ2-1	TRBV7-3	.	.	CASSLIGLERYNEQFF	TGTGCCAGCAGCTTAATAGGGCTAGAGAGATACAATGAGCAGTTCTTC
TRBJ1-2	TRBV28	.	.	CASTAAHYGYTF	TGTGCCAGTACCGCAGCACACTATGGCTACACCTTC
TRBJ2-7	TRBV5-6	TRBD2	.	CASSGAGAGSYEQYF	TGTGCCAGCAGCGGAGCGGGAGCTGGCTCCTACGAGCAGTACTTC
TRBJ2-1	TRBV28	TRBD2	.	CAIDGGRLGEQFF	TGTGCCATCGATGGCGGGAGGCTAGGTGAGCAGTTCTTC
TRBJ2-3	TRBV2	.	.	CASSVSDTQYF	TGTGCCAGCAGTGTGTCGGATACGCAGTATTTT
TRBJ2-3	TRBV30	TRBD2	.	CAWSVLAGGPDTQYF	TGTGCCTGGAGTGTTCTAGCGGGAGGTCCAGATACGCAGTATTTT
TRBJ1-1	TRBV2	.	.	CASSEPRKMMNTEAFF	TGTGCCAGCAGTGAACCCCGGAAAATGATGAACACTGAAGCTTTCTTT
TRBJ2-3	TRBV7-7	.	.	CASSPTVGVADTQYF	TGTGCTAGCAGCCCCACAGTGGGGGTCGCAGATACGCAGTATTTT
TRBJ2-5	TRBV2	.	.	CASSGTSSRMETQYF	TGTGCCAGCAGCGGTACTAGCTCGAGGATGGAGACCCAGTACTTC
TRBJ1-1	TRBV6-1	.	.	CASSYFGGTEAFF	TGTGCCAGCAGCTATTTTGGGGGCACTGAAGCTTTCTTT
TRBJ2-7	TRBV4-1	.	.	CASSQGLASEQYF	TGCGCCAGCAGCCAGGGTCTAGCGTCCGAGCAGTACTTC
TRBJ2-6	TRBV2	.	.	CASSDPSGANVLTF	TGTGCCAGCAGTGACCCCTCTGGGGCCAACGTCCTGACTTTC
TRBJ1-5	TRBV7-6	TRBD1	.	CASSTPGQGVNQPQHF	TGTGCCAGCAGCACCCCAGGACAGGGCGTCAATCAGCCCCAGCATTTT
TRBJ1-2	TRBV29-1	.	.	CSVEIGRVNYGYTF	TGCAGCGTTGAAATCGGGAGAGTTAACTATGGCTACACCTTC
TRBJ2-7	TRBV28	.	once	CASSLDSNEQYF	TGTGCCAGCAGTTTGGATAGCAACGAGCAGTACTTC
TRBJ1-2	TRBV6-6	TRBD1	.	CASWTGYGYTF	TGTGCCAGTTGGACAGGCTATGGCTACACCTTC
TRBJ2-3	TRBV4-2	.	.	CASRRGGQTDTQYF	TGTGCCAGCAGAAGGGGAGGACAGACAGATACGCAGTATTTT
TRBJ2-5	TRBV11-1	.	.	CASSLAQVRETQYF	TGTGCCAGCAGCTTAGCGCAGGTTCGGGAGACCCAGTACTTC
TRBJ2-5	TRBV10-2	.	.	CASSDSLRETQYF	TGCGCCAGCAGTGATAGTCTTCGGGAGACCCAGTACTTC
TRBJ2-6	TRBV9	TRBD1	.	CASSETGVGANVLTF	TGTGCCAGCAGCGAGACAGGGGTAGGGGCCAACGTCCTGACTTTC
TRBJ2-7	TRBV19	.	.	CASSLGSSYEKYF	TGTGCCAGTAGTCTCGGAAGTTCCTACGAGAAGTACTTC
TRBJ2-3	TRBV5-6	.	once	CASLAGFSTDTQYF	TGTGCCAGCTTGGCTGGTTTTAGCACAGATACGCAGTATTTT